Presented here are 8 T cell receptor beta chains from one specimen sequenced in a study of shared clonotypes between healthy human individuals. Repertoires were generated with immunoSEQ multiplex PCR, while TCRdb's copy carries only in-frame clones and drops some. The sample lists 700,000 or so clones, about three quarters occurring once. Sequenced input: memory CD4+ T cells sorted from blood. Subset: CD45RA-negative fraction. The receptors come from a woman in her thirties in good health.

This chain joins TRBV4-1 and TRBJ1-1; possible D gene TRBD1, 5 bases. CDR1 MGHRA and CDR2 YSYEKL come from the germline V gene. The CDR3 sequence is 15 residues long. Trimming left V 4 bases short and J 1 base short, with 13 bases between. The CDR3 region is CASSLSRGKNTEAFF. The CDR3 nucleotides are TGCGCCAGCAGCCTTTCCCGGGGGAAGAACACTGAAGCTTTCTTT.

The V call is TRBV2, the J call TRBJ1-1; 9 nucleotides match TRBD1. This CDR3 has 14 amino acids. V lost 5 bases to trimming and J lost 4 bases; unmatched junction nucleotides: 5. Germline-derived CDR1 and CDR2 are SNHLY and FYNNEI. CDR3 coding DNA: TGTGCCAGCAGTAACAGGGGGCGCAGCACTGAAGCTTTCTTT. Amino acid sequence: CASSNRGRSTEAFF.

The chain links TRBV5-1 to TRBJ2-5; D gene ambiguous. The V and J ends lost 1 base and 0 bases respectively, with 4 bases between them. The CDR3 totals 13 residues. CDR1 and CDR2 from the germline V gene are SGHRS and YFSETQ. CDR3 sequence (DNA): TGCGCCAGCAGCTTGCAGAACCAAGAGACCCAGTACTTC. Translating it yields CASSLQNQETQYF.

This clone was counted only a few times. V and J are TRBV25-1 and TRBJ2-1; D possibly corresponds to TRBD1 (6 bases). The length of the CDR3 is 16 residues. CDR1 is MGHDK, CDR2 SYGVNS, per germline. The V gene lost 1 base and the J gene lost 6 bases, with 16 bases spanning the gap. The CDR3 nucleotides are TGTGCCAGCAGTGAATGGGCGGACAGCCCGTTCAATGAGCAGTTCTTC. Protein sequence: CASSEWADSPFNEQFF.

The chain carries TRBV5-1 and TRBJ2-1; 8 nucleotides align to TRBD2. There are 15 residues in the CDR3. Losses at the gene ends were 6 bases for V and 2 bases for J; bases not matched to a gene: 7. The germline gives CDR1 SGHRS, CDR2 YFSETQ. DNA for the CDR3: TGCGCCAGCATCGCGGGGGGAAACACCTACAATGAGCAGTTCTTC. Translating it yields CASIAGGNTYNEQFF.

This clone showed up just a few times. The chain has TRBV30 and TRBJ1-2; D call uncertain. CDR3 size: 13 residues. Trimming took 5 bases from V and 3 from J, leaving 13 bases between them. CDR1 is GTSNPN, CDR2 SVGIG, per germline (reference sequence). CDR3 sequence (DNA): TGTGCCTGGTCCTCCCAGAGCTACTATGGCTACACCTTC. Encoded protein: CAWSSQSYYGYTF. Together with reference TRBV30 and TRBJ1-2, the CDR3 gives the full variable domain: SQTIHQWPATLVQPVGSPLSLECTVEGTSNPNLYWYRQAAGRGLQLLFYSVGIGQISSEVPQNLSASRPQDRQFILSSKKLLLSDSGFYLCAWSSQSYYGYTFGSGTRLTVV.

V is TRBV6-1 and J is TRBJ2-7, with 14 bases fitting TRBD2. J lost 4 bases, V lost 2 bases, and 7 bases had no gene match. CDR3 size: 17 residues. CDR1 is MNHNS and CDR2 is SASEGT in the germline V gene. This CDR3 is CASSEIGGLAGVYEQYF. CDR3 DNA sequence: TGTGCCAGCAGTGAAATCGGGGGACTAGCGGGAGTTTACGAGCAGTACTTC.

This sequence joins TRBV27 and TRBJ1-3; no definite D call. V lost 6 bases and J 0 bases, leaving 12 bases between the germline ends. Germline V gives CDR1 MNHEY, CDR2 SMNVEV (reference sequence). This CDR3 contains 15 residues. CDR3 in amino acids: CASRKGMTSGNTIYF. Here the CDR3 DNA reads TGTGCCAGCAGGAAAGGGATGACCTCTGGAAACACCATATATTTT.